The entry below gives a single T cell receptor (beta chain) sequence along with its context. Its specificity is not known. Germline-derived CDR1 and CDR2 are SGHDT and YYEEEE. This CDR3 contains 14 residues. J was trimmed by 6 bases and V by 5 bases; bases with no gene match: 9. The healthy adult donors were HIV-negative and reported no recent acute infections or vaccinations. Input per replicate PCR of unsorted PBMC was around 300 ng DNA, corresponding to 32,000 or so T cell genomes. Unsorted PBMC DNA underwent sequencing on ten immunoSEQ deep assay plates. This table comes from immunoSEQ multiplex PCR, and its TCRdb copy is limited to in-frame clones, with some not included. The sample has around 430,000 clones, around 79% seen once. The record originates from a study of shared clonotypes between healthy human individuals. Study observations and caveats: Among donors, sharing of clonotypes was expected to be affected by sequencing depth.

This sequence originates from a woman aged 40 to 50 in good health. Some clones in this sample may be carry-over from other donors' samples. The chain carries TRBV5-6 and TRBJ2-7, with 9 bases identical to TRBD1. The material sequenced was PBMCs. This CDR3 is CASRSRQGGSEQYF. The CDR3 DNA reads as TGTGCCAGCAGATCCAGACAGGGGGGGTCCGAGCAGTACTTC.